This T cell receptor beta chain emerged from a study of memory CD4+ T cells and cytomegalovirus serostatus. At the level of the study: Of the healthy Belgian adults, 9 were CMV seropositive and 24 seronegative. General observations from the study: CD4+ memory repertoires contained about 40% of the 164 reported CMV TCRbeta sequences.

The sort gate was single viable CD3+CD4+CD8-CD45RO+ cells for memory CD4+ T cells. CD4+ T cells were isolated by positive magnetic selection. The V gene's germline CDR1 is GTSNPN and CDR2 SVGIG (reference sequence). Between the trimmed V and J ends, which lost 4 bases and 7 bases, there was a span of 13 bases. The CDR3 runs 12 residues. With respect to this clone: The antigen remains unidentified.

The assay was immunoSEQ multiplex PCR, and TCRdb's table has in-frame clones only and misses some. The sample yields nearly 50,000 clones, approximately 78% seen once. J is TRBJ1-1 and V is TRBV30; D is unresolved. Input material: memory CD4+ T cells from blood. The sequence derives from an adult in good health and CMV-seronegative. DNA for the CDR3: TGTGCCTGGACCCCAACAACCGGTGAAGCTTTCTTT. This translates into CAWTPTTGEAFF.